These 20 T cell receptor beta chains came from one sample sequenced in a study of shared clonotypes between healthy human individuals (dated by TCRdb to 2020 to 2021). Receptor amplification or capture employed the immunoSEQ multiplex PCR assay. In TCRdb, the immuneACCESS table is reduced to in-frame sequences with V and J assigned. These tables do not hold every clone; where another copy was compared, an unresolved V gene accounts for under half, and the others remain unexplained. This sample has about 1 million clones in its table, and around 74% of those were observed once. The ten largest clones take up roughly 1.4% of the sample. The sequenced sample consisted of memory CD4+ T cells sorted from blood. The cell subset or site label, read with the paper, signifies: CD45RA-negative fraction. These receptors were obtained from a man younger than 35 in good health.

V and J are TRBV10-3 and TRBJ2-7, with a tentative D call TRBD2 (7 bases). CDR3 length: 14 amino acids. Germline V gene lookup returns CDR1 ENHRY and CDR2 SYGVKD. Trimming stripped 11 bases from V and 3 bases from J, with 20 bases between. CDR3 bases: TGTGCCGTAATGGGGGGGGCGATTGGCTACGAGCAGTACTTC. Its protein is CAVMGGAIGYEQYF.

The chain employs TRBV20-1 and TRBJ2-7, with D possibly being TRBD1 (6 bases). Germline CDR1 is DFQATT and CDR2 is SNEGSKA (reference sequence). Trimming pared 3 bases from V and 10 bases from J, leaving 13 bases between. The CDR3 is made up of 11 amino acids. The CDR3 reads CSARRQETQYF. CDR3 nucleotide sequence: TGCAGTGCTAGGAGACAGGAGACACAGTACTTC.

At least ten counts were recorded for this clone. The V call is TRBV6-6, the J call TRBJ1-1, with D unclear. Between the trimmed V and J ends, which lost 6 bases and 5 bases, there was a span of 13 bases. Per the germline V gene, CDR1 is MNHNY and CDR2 is SVGAGI (reference sequence). The CDR3 covers 13 residues. The DNA for the CDR3 is TGTGCCAGCAGATACCTCCGGGAGACTGAAGCTTTCTTT. This codes for CASRYLRETEAFF.

This clone has just one count. This sequence joins TRBV6-5 and TRBJ2-2, with D possibly matching TRBD2 (5 bases). V lost 6 bases and J 0 bases, leaving 11 bases between the germline ends. Per the germline V gene, CDR1 is MNHEY and CDR2 is SVGAGI. This CDR3 is 15 amino acids long. The CDR3 region is CASSLRLPNTGELFF. CDR3 nucleotides: TGTGCCAGCAGCCTCCGACTACCGAACACCGGGGAGCTGTTTTTT.

Notes on this clone: Other DNA sequences from this sample encode an identical CDR3 as well. The chain uses TRBV5-1 and TRBJ2-7, with D unclear. The ends were cut back, 0 bases at V and 1 base at J, with 5 bases in the middle. In germline, CDR1 is SGHRS, CDR2 YFSETQ. The CDR3 covers 13 residues. The CDR3 DNA is TGCGCCAGCAGCTTGGTTGGATCCTACGAGCAGTACTTC. Translating gives CASSLVGSYEQYF.

A remark on this clone: The same CDR3 arises from other DNA sequences in this sample as well. The V gene is TRBV10-2, the J gene TRBJ1-6; 7 bases match TRBD1. Germline-derived CDR1 and CDR2 are WSHSY and SAAADI. V gave up 3 bases and J gave up 6 bases; unmatched junction bases: 5. The CDR3 runs to 15 residues. CDR3 protein: CASSEKQGINSPLHF. CDR3 sequence (DNA): TGCGCCAGCAGTGAAAAACAGGGGATTAATTCACCCCTCCACTTT.

This clone was observed a handful of times. This chain uses TRBV10-3 with TRBJ1-5; D is unresolved. The CDR3 length is 13 residues. The V and J ends lost 8 bases and 3 bases respectively, with 11 bases between them. CDR1 and CDR2 from the germline V gene are ENHRY and SYGVKD. CDR3 DNA: TGTGCCATCTGCGGGGAACCCAATCAGCCCCAGCATTTT. This gives the protein CAICGEPNQPQHF.

The rearrangement links TRBV5-4 to TRBJ2-1, with D tentatively TRBD1 or TRBD2 (5 bases each). Germline CDR1 is SGHNT and CDR2 is YYREEE (reference sequence). Trimming shortened V by 4 bases and J by 5 bases, and 10 bases separated the two germline ends. The CDR3 totals 13 residues. The CDR3: CASSRGPNNEQFF. In nucleotides, the CDR3 is TGTGCCAGCAGCCGGGGACCCAACAATGAGCAGTTCTTC. Looking up the rest from reference TRBV5-4 and TRBJ2-1 gives the full variable domain: ETGVTQSPTHLIKTRGQQVTLRCSSQSGHNTVSWYQQALGQGPQFIFQYYREEENGRGNFPPRFSGLQFPNYSSELNVNALELDDSALYLCASSRGPNNEQFFGPGTRLTVL.

This chain links TRBV2 with TRBJ1-4; D is perhaps TRBD1 (5 bases). This CDR3 is built from 14 residues. Germline CDR1 SNHLY, CDR2 FYNNEI. The V gene lost 5 bases and the J gene lost 3 bases, with 10 bases spanning the gap. This chain's CDR3 is CASSSWGSNEKLFF. The CDR3 DNA is TGTGCCAGCAGTTCATGGGGGTCTAATGAAAAACTGTTTTTT.

V is TRBV7-2 and J is TRBJ2-7; 7 nucleotides agree with TRBD1. The trim removed 0 bases at V and 4 bases at J, leaving 6 bases unmatched. Germline CDR1 SGHTA, CDR2 FQGNSA. The CDR3 extends over 15 amino acids. This CDR3 is CASSLAGTEFYEQYF. For the CDR3, the DNA is TGTGCCAGCAGCTTAGCAGGGACAGAATTTTACGAGCAGTACTTC.

CDR3 in DNA: TGTGCCAGCAGCTGGTCTGGGGGGATCGACGAGCAGTACTTC. This codes for CASSWSGGIDEQYF. This chain connects TRBV7-2 to TRBJ2-5, with D tentatively TRBD2 (6 bases). With the DNA end fitting TRBJ2-7 better, the J assignment may be wrong. The CDR3 extends over 14 amino acids. Germline-derived CDR1 and CDR2 are SGHTA and FQGNSA.

The chain recombines TRBV5-1 with TRBJ2-5, with a tentative D call TRBD1 (5 bases). The CDR3 covers 14 residues. From germline, CDR1 is SGHRS and CDR2 YFSETQ. The V and J ends lost 2 bases and 2 bases respectively, with 10 bases between them. CDR3 protein: CASSFSGRQETQYF. The CDR3 region has the DNA TGCGCCAGCAGCTTCTCAGGGCGGCAAGAGACCCAGTACTTC.

This clone was detected many times. The V call is TRBV30, the J call TRBJ2-6, with D perhaps being TRBD1 or TRBD2 (5 bases each). Germline V lookup: CDR1 GTSNPN, CDR2 SVGIG (reference sequence). The CDR3 is 17 amino acids. V shed 3 bases and J shed 1 base, with 16 bases lying between them. The CDR3 DNA is TGTGCCTGGAGGAGGGGCAGGATGGGTTCTGGGGCCAACGTCCTGACTTTC. Protein: CAWRRGRMGSGANVLTF.

Comment on this clone: The same CDR3 is also encoded by other DNA sequences in this sample. The V gene is TRBV5-1, the J gene TRBJ1-4; D call uncertain. Trimming removed 3 bases from V and 8 bases from J, with 14 bases in between. Germline V gene sequence: CDR1 SGHRS, CDR2 YFSETQ. CDR3 length: 14 residues. Here the CDR3 reads CASSSGTGREKLFF. The CDR3 DNA reads as TGCGCCAGCAGCTCTGGTACCGGCCGAGAAAAACTGTTTTTT.

On this clone: Germline is not matched at one junction end, which may reflect a read error. This chain joins TRBV7-9 and TRBJ1-6; maybe TRBD1 (5 bases). The CDR3 consists of 17 residues. From germline, CDR1 is SEHNR and CDR2 FQNEAQ (reference sequence). Written as DNA, the CDR3 is TGTGCCAGCAGCCTAAGCTGGGGGAGCTCCAATAATTCACCCCTCCACTTT. Translated, it gives CASSLSWGSSNNSPLHF.

The chain is built from TRBV19 and TRBJ2-5; D gene ambiguous. The CDR3 spans 15 residues. In germline, CDR1 is LNHDA, CDR2 SQIVND (reference sequence). The germline V and J ends were trimmed by 8 bases and 5 bases, with 21 bases remaining between them. For the CDR3, the DNA is TGTGCCAGTCGTCCTAGTGGGGTCCTGTTGGAGACCCAGTACTTC. Its protein is CASRPSGVLLETQYF. Full variable domain (rest looked up from reference TRBV19 and TRBJ2-5): DGGITQSPKYLFRKEGQNVTLSCEQNLNHDAMYWYRQDPGQGLRLIYYSQIVNDFQKGDIAEGYSVSREKKESFPLTVTSAQKNPTAFYLCASRPSGVLLETQYFGPGTRLLVL.

This clone appeared once. The chain has TRBV11-3 and TRBJ2-3; D may correspond to TRBD1 or TRBD2 (6 bases each). The CDR3 has 16 amino acids. In germline, CDR1 is SGHNT, CDR2 YENEEA. Trimming stripped 3 bases from V and 1 base from J, with 14 bases between. Here the CDR3 DNA reads TGTGCCAGCAGCTTGGTCGGGGGCACGGGCACAGATACGCAGTATTTT. Its protein is CASSLVGGTGTDTQYF.

The chain has TRBV5-1 and TRBJ2-7, with D perhaps matching TRBD1 (6 bases). V gave up 4 bases and J gave up 0 bases, with 14 bases separating them. Germline loops: CDR1 SGHRS, CDR2 YFSETQ. CDR3 length: 15 residues. The DNA of the CDR3 is TGCGCCAGCAGCATGGGGGCAGCCAACTCCTACGAGCAGTACTTC. It translates to CASSMGAANSYEQYF.

This sequence joins TRBV11-2 and TRBJ1-3; possibly TRBD1 for D (6 bases). The V gene's germline CDR1 is SGHAT and CDR2 FQNNGV. Trimming pared 5 bases from V and 2 bases from J, leaving 10 bases between. CDR3 length equals 14 residues. CDR3 bases: TGTGCCAGCAGCCCCGGGGGGCCTGGAAACACCATATATTTT. Translation gives CASSPGGPGNTIYF.

The chain employs TRBV11-2 and TRBJ2-2; TRBD2 matches 11 bases. Per germline, CDR1 SGHAT and CDR2 FQNNGV. V dropped 6 bases and J dropped 4; count of bases not matched to a gene: 7. The CDR3 sequence is 16 residues long. CDR3 in amino acids: CASRSLAGDGTGELFF. The DNA for the CDR3 is TGTGCCAGCAGATCACTAGCGGGAGACGGCACCGGGGAGCTGTTTTTT.